This T cell receptor beta chain was retrieved from a study of T cell repertoires in cytomegalovirus infection. TCRdb reanalysed the reads using MiXCR and keeps one entry per CDR3 protein. This repertoire shows some 800,000 distinct CDR3 sequences, almost 30% found once; its top ten account for less than 15%. Trimming shortened V by 3 bases and J by 2 bases, and 10 bases separated the two germline ends. CDR3 size: 14 residues. This clonotype was counted between two and nine times. Its antigen is not identified. The source was cultured CD8+ T cells from PBMCs, collected from culture after CMV antigen stimulation. The source of this sequence is a human donor in good health (CMV status not recorded). Some clones in this sample may be carry-over from other donors' samples. The chain combines TRBV12-3 or TRBV12-4 with TRBJ2-5; perhaps D is TRBD1 or TRBD2 (5 bases each). The CDR3 DNA sequence: TGTGCCAGCAGTTTCGGGACCCGACAAGAGACCCAGTACTTC. It translates to CASSFGTRQETQYF.